The 18 T cell receptor beta chains given below trace back to one sample, sequenced in a study of blood T cell repertoires in COVID-19. Only in-frame clones appear in the TCRdb table, and some are missing; sequencing was by immunoSEQ multiplex PCR. Among 120,000 or so clones listed, 84% were seen once. Sequenced sample: PBMCs or T cells enriched from blood (not recorded which). These receptors were collected from a woman aged 25 to 39 who had recovered from COVID-19.

Concerning this clone: In the same sample, other DNA sequences code for this CDR3. This chain connects TRBV24-1 to TRBJ1-5; 8 nucleotides agree with TRBD1. Germline CDR1 and CDR2: KGHDR and SFDVKD. The trim removed 3 bases at V and 5 bases at J, leaving 5 bases unmatched. The CDR3 length is 15 residues. The CDR3 protein is CATSDPGTGHQPQHF. Written as DNA, the CDR3 is TGTGCCACCAGTGATCCCGGGACAGGCCATCAGCCCCAGCATTTT.

This sequence joins TRBV28 and TRBJ2-1; D uncertain. The germline V gene has CDR1 MDHEN and CDR2 SYDVKM. There are 11 residues in the CDR3. Between the trimmed V and J ends, which lost 6 bases and 4 bases, there was a span of 4 bases. CDR3 in DNA: TGTGCCAGCAGCCGTTACAATGAGCAGTTCTTC. It codes for CASSRYNEQFF.

V is TRBV2 and J is TRBJ1-1, with 7 bases matching TRBD1. V was clipped by 6 bases and J by 0 bases; unmatched bases: 4. Germline assignment: CDR1 SNHLY and CDR2 FYNNEI. The length of the CDR3 is 14 residues. CDR3 region: CASSPGQMNTEAFF. DNA for the CDR3: TGTGCCAGCAGCCCGGGACAGATGAACACTGAAGCTTTCTTT.

The chain employs TRBV4-1 and TRBJ2-4, with TRBD1 matching over 12 bases. The CDR3 is 16 residues long. The V gene's germline CDR1 is MGHRA and CDR2 YSYEKL. The junction had 6 bases not matched to a gene; V was cut back by 1 base and J by 8 bases. The CDR3 DNA is TGCGCCAGCAGCCAAGTTGGGACAGGGGGCTATGACATTCAGTACTTC. It translates to CASSQVGTGGYDIQYF.

This rearrangement joins TRBV5-4 to TRBJ2-3; D ambiguous. Germline V lookup: CDR1 SGHNT, CDR2 YYREEE (reference sequence). Trimming removed 5 bases from V and 0 bases from J, with 7 bases in between. CDR3 size: 13 residues. The CDR3 loop is CASSSSSTDTQYF. CDR3 DNA: TGTGCCAGCAGTTCTTCTAGCACAGATACGCAGTATTTT.

The V and J genes are TRBV25-1 and TRBJ2-7, with 10 bases identical to TRBD1. The ends lost 6 bases at V and 6 bases at J; junction bases unmatched: 11. The germline gives CDR1 MGHDK, CDR2 SYGVNS. The CDR3 length is 15 residues. The CDR3, as DNA: TGTGCCAGCAGCCCTAGGTGGGACAGGGGACGCGAGCAGTACTTC. Protein: CASSPRWDRGREQYF.

V usage is TRBV19 and J usage is TRBJ1-3; D call uncertain. Trimming shortened V by 4 bases and J by 11 bases, and 15 bases separated the two germline ends. Germline CDR1 LNHDA, CDR2 SQIVND (reference sequence). This CDR3 contains 13 residues. The CDR3 protein is CASSTNRGRAIYF. In DNA form, the CDR3 reads TGTGCCAGTAGTACGAACCGTGGTAGAGCCATATATTTT.

The chain is built from TRBV4-1 and TRBJ2-7; 8 bases map to TRBD1. V shed 8 bases and J 3 bases; nucleotides not matched to a gene: 9. In germline, CDR1 is MGHRA, CDR2 YSYEKL. CDR3 size: 14 residues. CDR3 in DNA: TGCGCCAGCGGTCGGACAGGGAGAGGCTACGAGCAGTACTTC. Encoded protein: CASGRTGRGYEQYF.

The chain employs TRBV24-1 and TRBJ2-3; the match to TRBD2 covers 12 bases. Germline assignment: CDR1 KGHDR and CDR2 SFDVKD. The CDR3 spans 16 residues. Trimming removed 4 bases from V and 4 bases from J; junction bases left unmatched: 5. The CDR3 here is CATSDTTSGSADTQYF. In nucleotides, the CDR3 is TGTGCCACCAGTGACACGACTAGCGGGAGTGCAGATACGCAGTATTTT.

The chain couples TRBV6-5 to TRBJ2-1, with 9 positions matching TRBD2. CDR3 size: 16 residues. V trimming: 2 bases; J trimming: 1 base; junction bases outside the gene matches: 3. Germline V CDR1 and CDR2: MNHEY, SVGAGI. CDR3 loop: CASSYRGLASYNEQFF. For the CDR3, the DNA is TGTGCCAGCAGTTACCGGGGACTAGCATCCTACAATGAGCAGTTCTTC.

CDR3 bases: TGTGCCACCAGTGATGTGACGGACAGGGTTGGTTCACCCCTCCACTTT. Its protein product is CATSDVTDRVGSPLHF. This sequence joins TRBV24-1 and TRBJ1-6, with 8 nucleotides matching TRBD1. V shed 3 bases, J shed 9 bases, and the junction held 9 bases outside the gene matches. The CDR3 runs 16 residues. CDR1 is KGHDR, CDR2 SFDVKD, per germline.

This rearrangement joins TRBV3-1 (or the pseudogene TRBV3-2) to TRBJ2-7; no reliable D call. Trimming left V 4 bases short and J 0 bases short, with 16 bases between. The length of the CDR3 is 16 residues. Germline V lookup: CDR1 LGHDT, CDR2 YNNKEL (reference sequence). In DNA form, the CDR3 reads TGTGCCAGCAGCCGGAAAGAGACGGCAGGCTCCTACGAGCAGTACTTC. It yields the protein CASSRKETAGSYEQYF.

This clone was recorded once. The chain uses TRBV4-1 and TRBJ2-7; 10 bases align to TRBD2. V shed 0 bases, J shed 2 bases, and the junction held 10 bases outside the gene matches. Germline V gives CDR1 MGHRA, CDR2 YSYEKL. The CDR3 runs 18 residues. As DNA, the CDR3 is TGCGCCAGCAGCCAAGATCTCTTTCCCGGGACTAGCGCCTACGAGCAGTACTTC. Translation gives CASSQDLFPGTSAYEQYF.

The chain couples TRBV29-1 to TRBJ2-3; 11 bases fit TRBD1. CDR3 size: 13 residues. Germline CDR1 reads SQVTM; CDR2 reads ANQGSEA. After removal of 8 bases from V and 5 bases from J, the junction contained 6 bases not matched to a gene. DNA for the CDR3: TGCAGCCTGGACAGGGGGCATCTAGATACGCAGTATTTT. Encoded protein: CSLDRGHLDTQYF.

J is TRBJ2-1 and V is TRBV5-4, with 8 bases fitting TRBD2. Germline CDR1 SGHNT, CDR2 YYREEE (reference sequence). J gave up 8 bases and V 5 bases, and 12 bases lay outside the gene matches. This CDR3 is built from 15 residues. DNA of the CDR3: TGTGCCAGCAGTTGGCCGGGACTAGGGGACCATGAGCAGTTCTTC. It is translated as CASSWPGLGDHEQFF. The complete variable domain, with remaining parts taken from reference TRBV5-4 and TRBJ2-1, reads ETGVTQSPTHLIKTRGQQVTLRCSSQSGHNTVSWYQQALGQGPQFIFQYYREEENGRGNFPPRFSGLQFPNYSSELNVNALELDDSALYLCASSWPGLGDHEQFFGPGTRLTVL.

This chain links TRBV2 with TRBJ1-1; D call uncertain. V shed 7 bases and J shed 1 base, with 19 bases lying between them. Germline V gene data show CDR1 as SNHLY and CDR2 as FYNNEI. This CDR3 has 16 amino acids. CDR3 sequence (DNA): TGTGCCAGCACCAAGGGCGGGGTCTCGGGGAACACTGAAGCTTTCTTT. Translating it yields CASTKGGVSGNTEAFF.

The chain recombines TRBV27 with TRBJ1-1; TRBD1 matches 7 bases. J lost 8 bases, V lost 4 bases, and 1 base had no gene match. Germline loops: CDR1 MNHEY, CDR2 SMNVEV (reference sequence). The CDR3 runs 11 residues. CDR3 nucleotide sequence: TGTGCCAGCAGTTACAGGGGCGAAGCTTTCTTT. It encodes CASSYRGEAFF.

This clone appeared a single time. The rearrangement joins TRBV4-1 to TRBJ2-3, with D possibly TRBD2 on 6 matching bases. The germline V gene encodes CDR1 MGHRA and CDR2 YSYEKL. The V gene lost 0 bases and the J gene lost 6 bases, with 13 bases spanning the gap. This CDR3 contains 15 residues. The CDR3 reads CASSQDGLASDTQYF. Here the CDR3 DNA reads TGCGCCAGCAGCCAAGATGGTCTAGCGTCCGATACGCAGTATTTT.